This T cell receptor beta chain was recorded in a study of T cell responses to AZD1222 COVID-19 vaccine. Overall study results and limits: Mostly white British, mostly female donors; authors suggested clonal diversity may be underestimated. Close to half of spike-specific TCRs reportedly recognize unmutated variant regions.

Measured with immunoSEQ multiplex PCR; TCRdb has only the in-frame clones, and not every one. The data show 150,000 to 200,000 clones, with about 90% seen just once and approximately 5.9% held by the top ten. Germline V CDR1 and CDR2: SGHRS, YFSETQ. The ends were cut back, 0 bases at V and 7 bases at J, with 14 bases in the middle. The CDR3 has 14 amino acids. Notes on this clone: Its antigen is not known.

The sample here was peripheral blood, taken 28 days after the second AZD1222 dose. This TCR came from an adult who received the AZD1222 COVID-19 vaccine. V is TRBV5-1 and J is TRBJ2-7; possibly TRBD2 for D (5 bases). This chain's CDR3 is CASSLGTGIREQYF. The CDR3 DNA follows: TGCGCCAGCAGCTTGGGGACGGGGATTCGGGAGCAGTACTTC.